One and the same sample provided the 21 T cell receptor beta chains below, sequenced in a study of T cell repertoires in cytomegalovirus infection. TCRdb re-called the reads through MiXCR, storing one row per CDR3 protein. This table has about 490,000 distinct CDR3 sequences, about 10% appearing once. What was sequenced was PBMCs. All receptors derive from a human donor in good health (CMV status not recorded). Some clones in this sample may be carry-over from other donors' samples.

This clonotype was picked up many times. The chain has TRBV6-6 and TRBJ1-1; D uncertain. From germline, CDR1 is MNHNY and CDR2 SVGAGI (reference sequence). The CDR3 totals 12 residues. Between the trimmed V and J ends, which lost 2 bases and 0 bases, there was a span of 1 base. The CDR3 nucleotides are TGTGCCAGCAGTTACGTGAACACTGAAGCTTTCTTT. This codes for CASSYVNTEAFF.

This clonotype was recorded at least ten times. The chain employs TRBV6-2 or TRBV6-3 and TRBJ1-1; D remains unclear. The V end was cut by 2 bases, the J end by 0 bases, with 10 bases between. This CDR3 region has 15 residues. In germline, CDR1 is MNHEY, CDR2 SVGEGT. CDR3 sequence reads: CASSYRAGMNTEAFF. CDR3 DNA: TGTGCCAGCAGTTACCGGGCAGGAATGAACACTGAAGCTTTCTTT.

This clonotype appeared many times. The chain recombines TRBV11-2 with TRBJ2-7, with 10 bases matching TRBD1. The CDR3 has 16 residues. The junction had 11 bases not matched to a gene; V was cut back by 5 bases and J by 4 bases. CDR1 and CDR2 from the germline V gene are SGHAT and FQNNGV. The DNA of the CDR3 is TGTGCCAGCAGCCCGATATCGGGGACAGGGGTTTACGAGCAGTACTTC. Translation: CASSPISGTGVYEQYF.

This rearrangement joins TRBV24-1 to TRBJ1-5; possibly TRBD1 for D (5 bases). The CDR3 has 16 residues. Trimming pared 3 bases from V and 1 base from J, leaving 12 bases between. Germline V gene lookup returns CDR1 KGHDR and CDR2 SFDVKD. Written as DNA, the CDR3 is TGTGCCACCAGTGATACCCAGGGTGGGAGCAATCAGCCCCAGCATTTT. This sequence encodes CATSDTQGGSNQPQHF.

The chain links TRBV24-1 to TRBJ2-1, with 9 positions matching TRBD2. CDR1 is KGHDR and CDR2 is SFDVKD in the germline V gene. V lost 5 bases, J lost 7 bases, and 11 bases stayed unmatched. This CDR3 has 16 residues. CDR3 region: CATSGEASGKVNEQFF. The CDR3 DNA sequence: TGTGCCACCAGTGGGGAGGCTAGCGGGAAAGTGAATGAGCAGTTCTTC.

This clonotype was seen at least ten times. The chain employs TRBV6-5 and TRBJ1-4, with no clear D. Germline V gene sequence: CDR1 MNHEY, CDR2 SVGAGI. Trimming took 9 bases from V and 7 from J, leaving 15 bases between them. The CDR3 sequence is 13 residues long. The CDR3 region is CASSRGLGEKLFF. CDR3 coding DNA: TGTGCCAGTAGCCGAGGCCTGGGTGAAAAACTGTTTTTT.

The table lists this clonotype with a few counts. This chain uses TRBV7-9 with TRBJ1-4; D gene unclear. The CDR3 has 15 amino acids. The V end was cut by 1 base, the J end by 5 bases, with 11 bases between. CDR1 and CDR2 from the germline V gene are SEHNR and FQNEAQ (reference sequence). CDR3 sequence reads: CASSLDGRINEKLFF. The CDR3 DNA reads as TGTGCCAGCAGCTTAGATGGGAGAATCAATGAAAAACTGTTTTTT.

There are many counts of this clonotype. The chain employs TRBV20-1 and TRBJ2-1; TRBD2 matches at 9 bases. The CDR3 totals 18 residues. Germline V CDR1 and CDR2: DFQATT, SNEGSKA (reference sequence). With V trimmed by 0 bases and J by 8 bases, 17 bases remained unmatched. The CDR3 DNA follows: TGCAGTGCTAGAGATCCTAACGTGCGGGAGGGGACTGGGGATGAGCAGTTCTTC. Translation: CSARDPNVREGTGDEQFF.

The chain uses TRBV28 and TRBJ1-1, with TRBD1 matching 7 bases. Germline V gene data show CDR1 as MDHEN and CDR2 as SYDVKM. This CDR3 region has 17 residues. J lost 0 bases, V lost 8 bases, and 15 bases had no gene match. The CDR3 loop is CASHNRGAGGVNTEAFF. The CDR3 DNA sequence: TGTGCCAGCCACAATAGGGGGGCAGGGGGAGTGAACACTGAAGCTTTCTTT.

This clonotype was found a few times. The chain is built from TRBV4-2 and TRBJ2-3; possibly TRBD2 for D (6 bases). Trimming removed 1 base from V and 2 bases from J, with 19 bases in between. Germline CDR1 LGHNA, CDR2 YNFKEQ. This CDR3 comprises 18 residues. The CDR3: CASSQARFFAGSTDTQYF. In DNA, the CDR3 is TGTGCCAGCAGCCAAGCGAGGTTCTTTGCGGGGTCCACAGATACGCAGTATTTT.

This clonotype turned up a few times. J is TRBJ2-2 and V is TRBV11-3; D not resolved. This CDR3 is 14 amino acids long. Germline CDR1 reads SGHNT; CDR2 reads YENEEA. V was shortened by 2 bases and J by 7 bases, with 11 bases between the two germline ends. The CDR3 reads CASSLTASGGELFF. The CDR3 nucleotides are TGTGCCAGCAGCTTAACGGCGTCGGGCGGGGAGCTGTTTTTT.

In its sample, this clonotype was seen many times. This rearrangement joins TRBV12-3 or TRBV12-4 to TRBJ1-5; D not certain. The length of the CDR3 is 14 residues. Trimming pared 3 bases from V and 6 bases from J, leaving 12 bases between. CDR3 in amino acids: CASSLSGSGQPQHF. The CDR3 coding sequence is TGTGCCAGCAGTTTGTCTGGGTCGGGTCAGCCCCAGCATTTT.

This clonotype was recorded many times. This chain connects TRBV10-2 to TRBJ2-7; 7 nucleotides line up with TRBD2. V dropped 2 bases and J dropped 2; count of bases not matched to a gene: 6. The CDR3 spans 15 residues. Germline CDR1 and CDR2: WSHSY and SAAADI. For the CDR3, the DNA is TGCGCCAGCAGTGAGCCTAGCGGCAAGACCTACGAGCAGTACTTC. Translation: CASSEPSGKTYEQYF.

This chain links TRBV14 with TRBJ1-3; D is unclear. This CDR3 has 15 amino acids. Looked up from germline, CDR1 is SGHDN and CDR2 is FVKESK. Trimming left V 0 bases short and J 4 bases short, with 10 bases between. The CDR3 nucleotides read TGTGCCAGCAGCCAAGAGAGAGTTCCCGGAAACACCATATATTTT. It encodes CASSQERVPGNTIYF.

In this sample, this clonotype turned up a few times. The chain has TRBV2 and TRBJ1-4; D is uncertain. The V and J ends lost 8 bases and 0 bases respectively, with 7 bases between them. Germline V gives CDR1 SNHLY, CDR2 FYNNEI. The CDR3 consists of 13 residues. The CDR3 DNA follows: TGTGCCAGCGATGAGACAACTAATGAAAAACTGTTTTTT. This translates into CASDETTNEKLFF.

This clonotype was seen at least ten times. The V and J genes are TRBV12-3 or TRBV12-4 and TRBJ2-2, with D possibly being TRBD1 or TRBD2 (6 bases each). V lost 7 bases to trimming and J lost 6 bases, with 15 bases between them. There are 14 residues in the CDR3. CDR3 in DNA: TGTGCCAGCACCTTGAGAGGGGGGCCCGGGGAGCTGTTTTTT. It specifies CASTLRGGPGELFF.

The sample holds a few counts of this clonotype. The chain carries TRBV19 and TRBJ1-2; a possible D gene is TRBD1 (5 bases). Germline V gene lookup returns CDR1 LNHDA and CDR2 SQIVND (reference sequence). V was clipped by 10 bases and J by 1 base, with 10 bases between them. The CDR3 contains 12 residues. CDR3 residues: CATRGGNYGYTF. CDR3 in DNA: TGTGCCACCCGGGGGGGTAACTATGGCTACACCTTC.

V gene TRBV28 combines with J gene TRBJ2-3, with D perhaps matching TRBD2 (6 bases). The V and J ends lost 7 bases and 2 bases respectively, with 13 bases between them. The CDR3 has 14 amino acids. Germline values: CDR1 MDHEN, CDR2 SYDVKM. The CDR3 DNA reads as TGTGCCAGCAACGTGGGGGGAGTCACAGATACGCAGTATTTT. Translating it yields CASNVGGVTDTQYF.

The CDR3 DNA sequence: TGTGCCAGCAGCTTGCCAACAGGGCGCTTAGAAAAACTGTTTTTT. Translation: CASSLPTGRLEKLFF. The J gene is TRBJ1-4, the V gene TRBV7-9, with D possibly being TRBD1 (6 bases). V was pared by 3 bases and J by 8 bases, with 16 bases between. The CDR3 runs to 15 residues. Germline lookup yields CDR1 SEHNR and CDR2 FQNEAQ (reference sequence).

There are many counts of this clonotype. The rearrangement uses TRBV23-1 and TRBJ2-1; D remains ambiguous. TRBV23-1 qualifies as an ORF whose function is uncertain. With 2 bases removed from V and 10 bases from J, the gap between germline ends came to 24 bases. The CDR3 extends over 17 amino acids. This chain's CDR3 is CASSQPNRAYVIYEQFF. The CDR3 DNA follows: TGCGCCAGCAGTCAACCGAACCGGGCCTATGTCATCTACGAGCAGTTCTTC.

The chain is built from TRBV20-1 and TRBJ2-2, with D possibly matching TRBD2 (5 bases). Trimming removed 0 bases from V and 3 bases from J, with 17 bases in between. This CDR3 has 17 residues. CDR1 and CDR2 from the germline V gene are DFQATT and SNEGSKA (reference sequence). CDR3 sequence (DNA): TGCAGTGCTAGAGATCGGATGAGGGAGCGCGACACCGGGGAGCTGTTTTTT. Encoded protein: CSARDRMRERDTGELFF.